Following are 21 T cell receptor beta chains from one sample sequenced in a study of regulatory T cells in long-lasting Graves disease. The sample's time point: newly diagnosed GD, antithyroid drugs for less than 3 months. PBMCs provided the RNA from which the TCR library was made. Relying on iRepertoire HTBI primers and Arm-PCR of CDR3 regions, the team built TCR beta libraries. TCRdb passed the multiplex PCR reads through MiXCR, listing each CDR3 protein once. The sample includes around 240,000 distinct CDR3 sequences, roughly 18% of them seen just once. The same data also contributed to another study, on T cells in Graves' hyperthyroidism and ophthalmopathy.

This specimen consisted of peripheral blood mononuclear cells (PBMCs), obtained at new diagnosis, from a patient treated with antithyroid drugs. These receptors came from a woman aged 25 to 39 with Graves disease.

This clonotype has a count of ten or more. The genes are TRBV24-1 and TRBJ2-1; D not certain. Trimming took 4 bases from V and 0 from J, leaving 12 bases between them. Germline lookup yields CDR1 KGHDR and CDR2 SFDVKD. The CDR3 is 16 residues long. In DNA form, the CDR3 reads TGTGCCACCAGTGACTCGACTGCGAGCTCCTACAATGAGCAGTTCTTC. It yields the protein CATSDSTASSYNEQFF.

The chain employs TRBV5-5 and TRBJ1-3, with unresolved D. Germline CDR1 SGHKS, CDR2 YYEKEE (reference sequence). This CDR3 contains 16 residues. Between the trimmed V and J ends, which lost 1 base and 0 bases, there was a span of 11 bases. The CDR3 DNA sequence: TGTGCCAGCAGCTTGCTGGAACGGAACTCTGGAAACACCATATATTTT. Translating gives CASSLLERNSGNTIYF.

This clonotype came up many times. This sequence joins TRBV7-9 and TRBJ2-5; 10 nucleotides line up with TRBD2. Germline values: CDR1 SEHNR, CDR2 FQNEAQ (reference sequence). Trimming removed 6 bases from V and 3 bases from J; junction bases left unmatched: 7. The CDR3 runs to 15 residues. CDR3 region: CASRGPSGGKETQYF. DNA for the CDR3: TGTGCCAGCAGGGGACCTAGCGGGGGTAAAGAGACCCAGTACTTC.

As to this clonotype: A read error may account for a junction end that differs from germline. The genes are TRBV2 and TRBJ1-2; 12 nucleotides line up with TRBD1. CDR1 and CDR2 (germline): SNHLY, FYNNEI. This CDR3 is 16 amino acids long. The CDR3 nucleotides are TGTGCCAGCAGTGAAGAAGGGACAGGGGGCGCCTATGTCTACACCTTC. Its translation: CASSEEGTGGAYVYTF.

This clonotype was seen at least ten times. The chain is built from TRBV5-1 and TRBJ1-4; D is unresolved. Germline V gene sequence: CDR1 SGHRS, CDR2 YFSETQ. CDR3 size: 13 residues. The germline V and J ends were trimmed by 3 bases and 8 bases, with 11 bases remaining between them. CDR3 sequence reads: CASSWEGGEKLFF. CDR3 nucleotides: TGCGCCAGCAGCTGGGAAGGAGGGGAAAAACTGTTTTTT.

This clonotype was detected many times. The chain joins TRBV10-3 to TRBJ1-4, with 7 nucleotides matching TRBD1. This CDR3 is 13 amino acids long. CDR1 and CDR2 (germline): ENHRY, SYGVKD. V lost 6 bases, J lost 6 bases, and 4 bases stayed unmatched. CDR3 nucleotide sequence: TGTGCCATCAGAGAACAGGGGTATGAAAAACTGTTTTTT. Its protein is CAIREQGYEKLFF.

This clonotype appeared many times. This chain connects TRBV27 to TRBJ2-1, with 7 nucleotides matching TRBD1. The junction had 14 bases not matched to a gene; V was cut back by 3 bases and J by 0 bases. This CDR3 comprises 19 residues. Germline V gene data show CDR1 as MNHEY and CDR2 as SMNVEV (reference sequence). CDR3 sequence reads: CASSFFGVLGTASYNEQFF. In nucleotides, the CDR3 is TGTGCCAGCAGTTTCTTTGGAGTTTTAGGGACAGCCTCCTACAATGAGCAGTTCTTC.

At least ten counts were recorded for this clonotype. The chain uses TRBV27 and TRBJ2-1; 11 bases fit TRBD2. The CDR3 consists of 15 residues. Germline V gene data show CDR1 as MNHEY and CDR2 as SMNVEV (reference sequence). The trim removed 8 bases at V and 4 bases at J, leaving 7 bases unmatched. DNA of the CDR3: TGTGCCAGCGAGCTTCTAGCGGGGGGATACAATGAGCAGTTCTTC. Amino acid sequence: CASELLAGGYNEQFF.

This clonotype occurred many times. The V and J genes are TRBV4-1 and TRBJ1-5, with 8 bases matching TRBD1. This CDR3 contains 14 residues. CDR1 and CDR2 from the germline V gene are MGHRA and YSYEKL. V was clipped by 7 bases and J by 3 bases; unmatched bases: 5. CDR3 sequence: CASKGTGLNQPQHF. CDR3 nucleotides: TGCGCCAGCAAGGGGACAGGCCTCAATCAGCCCCAGCATTTT.

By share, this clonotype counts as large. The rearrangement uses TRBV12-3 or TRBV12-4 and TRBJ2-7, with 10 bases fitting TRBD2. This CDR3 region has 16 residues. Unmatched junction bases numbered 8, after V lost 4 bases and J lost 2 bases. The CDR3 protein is CASSSVAGGSPYEQYF. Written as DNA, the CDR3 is TGTGCCAGCAGTTCCGTAGCGGGGGGATCACCCTACGAGCAGTACTTC.

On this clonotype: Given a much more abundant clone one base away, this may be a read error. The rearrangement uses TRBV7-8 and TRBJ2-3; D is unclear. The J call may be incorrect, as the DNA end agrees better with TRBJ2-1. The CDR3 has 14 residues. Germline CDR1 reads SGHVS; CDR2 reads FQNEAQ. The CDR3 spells CASSPGPDVNKQFF. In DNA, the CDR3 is TGTGCCAGCAGCCCCGGGCCGGACGTGAATAAGCAGTTCTTC.

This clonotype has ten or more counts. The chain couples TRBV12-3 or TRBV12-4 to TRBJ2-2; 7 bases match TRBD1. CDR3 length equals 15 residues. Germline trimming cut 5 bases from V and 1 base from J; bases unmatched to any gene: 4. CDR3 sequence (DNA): TGTGCCAGCAGTCCTTGGACAGGGAACACCGGGGAGCTGTTTTTT. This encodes CASSPWTGNTGELFF.

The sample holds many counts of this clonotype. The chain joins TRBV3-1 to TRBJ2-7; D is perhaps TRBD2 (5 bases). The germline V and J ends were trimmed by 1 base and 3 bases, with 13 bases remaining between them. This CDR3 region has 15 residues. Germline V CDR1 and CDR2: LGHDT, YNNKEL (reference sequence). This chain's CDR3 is CASSQVAEGSYEQYF. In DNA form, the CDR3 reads TGTGCCAGCAGCCAAGTAGCAGAGGGAAGCTACGAGCAGTACTTC.

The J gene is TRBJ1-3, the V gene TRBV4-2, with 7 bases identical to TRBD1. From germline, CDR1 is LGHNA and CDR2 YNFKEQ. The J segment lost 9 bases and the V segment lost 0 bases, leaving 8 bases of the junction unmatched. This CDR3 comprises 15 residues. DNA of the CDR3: TGTGCCAGCAGCCAAGAGAAGGGGGCCAGATCCACCATATATTTT. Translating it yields CASSQEKGARSTIYF.

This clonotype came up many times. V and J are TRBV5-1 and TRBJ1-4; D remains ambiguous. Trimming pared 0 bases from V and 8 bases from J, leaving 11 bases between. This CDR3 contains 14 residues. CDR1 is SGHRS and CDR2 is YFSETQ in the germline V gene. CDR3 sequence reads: CASSLGTIGEKLFF. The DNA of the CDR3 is TGCGCCAGCAGCTTGGGTACAATCGGAGAAAAACTGTTTTTT.

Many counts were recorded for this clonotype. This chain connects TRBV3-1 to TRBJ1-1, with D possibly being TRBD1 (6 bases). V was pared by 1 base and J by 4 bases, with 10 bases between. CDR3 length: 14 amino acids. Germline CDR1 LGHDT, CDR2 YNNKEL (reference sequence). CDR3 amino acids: CASSQVGAGTEAFF. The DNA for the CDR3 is TGTGCCAGCAGCCAAGTGGGGGCAGGCACTGAAGCTTTCTTT.

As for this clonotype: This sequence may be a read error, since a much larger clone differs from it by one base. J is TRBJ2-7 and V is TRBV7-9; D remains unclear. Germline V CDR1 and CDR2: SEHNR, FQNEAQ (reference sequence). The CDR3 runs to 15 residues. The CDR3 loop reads CASSLSSSRTYEQHF. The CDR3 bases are TGTGCCAGCAGCTTATCCTCTAGTCGCACCTACGAGCAGCACTTC.

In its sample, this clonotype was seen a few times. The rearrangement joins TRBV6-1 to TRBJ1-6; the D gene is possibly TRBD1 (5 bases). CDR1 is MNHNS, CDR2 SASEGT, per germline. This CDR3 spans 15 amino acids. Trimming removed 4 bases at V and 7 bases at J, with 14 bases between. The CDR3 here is CASSAPQAGNSPLHF. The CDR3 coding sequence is TGTGCCAGCAGTGCCCCCCAGGCAGGGAATTCACCCCTCCACTTT.

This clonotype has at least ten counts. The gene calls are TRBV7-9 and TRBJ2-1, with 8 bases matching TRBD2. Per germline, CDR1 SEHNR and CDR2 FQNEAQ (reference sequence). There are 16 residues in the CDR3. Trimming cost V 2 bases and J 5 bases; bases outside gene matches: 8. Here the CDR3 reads CASSLLWAGGNNEQFF. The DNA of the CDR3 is TGTGCCAGCAGCTTATTATGGGCGGGGGGTAACAATGAGCAGTTCTTC.

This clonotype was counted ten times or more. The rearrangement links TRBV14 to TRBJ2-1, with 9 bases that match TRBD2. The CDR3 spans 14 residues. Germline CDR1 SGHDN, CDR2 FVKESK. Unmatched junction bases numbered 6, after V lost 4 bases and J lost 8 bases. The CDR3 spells CASSRRLAVDEQFF. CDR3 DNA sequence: TGTGCCAGCAGCCGAAGACTAGCGGTGGATGAGCAGTTCTTC.

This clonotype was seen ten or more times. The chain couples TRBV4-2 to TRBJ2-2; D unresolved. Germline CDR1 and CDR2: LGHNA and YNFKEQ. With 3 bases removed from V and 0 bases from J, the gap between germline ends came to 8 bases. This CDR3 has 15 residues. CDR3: CASSHATSNTGELFF. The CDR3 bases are TGTGCCAGCAGCCACGCCACATCGAACACCGGGGAGCTGTTTTTT.